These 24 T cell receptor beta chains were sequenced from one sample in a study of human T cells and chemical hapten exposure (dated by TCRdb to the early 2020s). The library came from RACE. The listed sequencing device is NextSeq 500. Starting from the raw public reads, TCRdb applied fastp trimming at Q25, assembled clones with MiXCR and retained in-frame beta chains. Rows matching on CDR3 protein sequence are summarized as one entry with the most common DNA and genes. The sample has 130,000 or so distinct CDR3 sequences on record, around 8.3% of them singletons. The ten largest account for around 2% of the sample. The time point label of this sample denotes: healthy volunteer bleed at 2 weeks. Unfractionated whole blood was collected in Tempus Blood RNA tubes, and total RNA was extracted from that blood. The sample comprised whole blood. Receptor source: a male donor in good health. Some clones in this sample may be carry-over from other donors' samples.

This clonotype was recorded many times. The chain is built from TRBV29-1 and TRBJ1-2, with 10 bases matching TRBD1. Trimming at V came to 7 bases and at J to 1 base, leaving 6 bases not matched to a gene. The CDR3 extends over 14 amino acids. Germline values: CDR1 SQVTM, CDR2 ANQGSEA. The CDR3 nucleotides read TGCAGCGCGCCTGGGACAGGGGTTAACTATGGCTACACCTTC. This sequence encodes CSAPGTGVNYGYTF.

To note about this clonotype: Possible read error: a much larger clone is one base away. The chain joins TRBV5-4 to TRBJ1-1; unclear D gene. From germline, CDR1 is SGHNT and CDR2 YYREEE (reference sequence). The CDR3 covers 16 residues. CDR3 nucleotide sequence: TGTGACAGCAGCTTGTCGGAGACGGGGATGAACACTGAAGCTTTCTTT. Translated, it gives CDSSLSETGMNTEAFF.

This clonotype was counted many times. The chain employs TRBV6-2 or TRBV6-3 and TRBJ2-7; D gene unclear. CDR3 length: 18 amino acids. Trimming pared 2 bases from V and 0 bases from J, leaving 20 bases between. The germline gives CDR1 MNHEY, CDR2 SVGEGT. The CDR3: CASSYSSTDNNFSYEQYF. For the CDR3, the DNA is TGTGCCAGCAGTTACAGTAGCACCGATAATAACTTCTCCTACGAGCAGTACTTC.

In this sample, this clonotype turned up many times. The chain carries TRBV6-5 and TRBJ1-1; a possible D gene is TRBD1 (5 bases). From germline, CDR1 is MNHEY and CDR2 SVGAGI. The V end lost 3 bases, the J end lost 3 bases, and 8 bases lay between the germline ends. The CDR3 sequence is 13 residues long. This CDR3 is CASSYKQDTEAFF. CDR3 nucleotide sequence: TGTGCCAGCAGTTATAAACAGGACACTGAAGCTTTCTTT.

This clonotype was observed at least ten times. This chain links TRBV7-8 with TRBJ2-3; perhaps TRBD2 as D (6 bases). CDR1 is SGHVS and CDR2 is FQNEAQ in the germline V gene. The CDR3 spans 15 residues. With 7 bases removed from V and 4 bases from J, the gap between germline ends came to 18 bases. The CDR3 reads CASIGRRGRADTQYF. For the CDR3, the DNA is TGTGCCAGCATCGGCCGGCGGGGCAGAGCAGATACGCAGTATTTT.

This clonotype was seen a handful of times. The CDR3 sequence: CASSIGGGEQFF. CDR3 nucleotide sequence: TGTGCCAGCAGTATAGGGGGGGGTGAGCAGTTCTTC. The chain links TRBV2 to TRBJ2-1, with D possibly matching TRBD2 (7 bases). V shed 5 bases and J shed 9 bases, with 11 bases lying between them. Germline CDR1 reads SNHLY; CDR2 reads FYNNEI. CDR3 length: 12 residues.

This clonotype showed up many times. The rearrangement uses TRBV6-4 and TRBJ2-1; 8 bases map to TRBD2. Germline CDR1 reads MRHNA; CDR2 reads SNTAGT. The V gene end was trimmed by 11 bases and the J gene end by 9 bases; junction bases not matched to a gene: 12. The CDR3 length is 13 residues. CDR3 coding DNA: TGTGCCTTGAGGGAGCGGGAGAGGAGTGAGCAGTTCTTC. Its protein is CALRERERSEQFF.

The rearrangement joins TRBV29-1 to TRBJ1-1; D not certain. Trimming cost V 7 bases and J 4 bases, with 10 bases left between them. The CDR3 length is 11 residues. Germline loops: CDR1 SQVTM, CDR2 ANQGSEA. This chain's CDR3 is CSAQIGTEAFF. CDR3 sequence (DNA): TGCAGCGCCCAGATTGGCACTGAAGCTTTCTTT.

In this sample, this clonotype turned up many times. CDR3 sequence reads: CASSLAPSTDTQYF. Here the CDR3 DNA reads TGTGCCAGCAGCTTAGCGCCAAGCACAGATACGCAGTATTTT. The rearrangement links TRBV7-8 to TRBJ2-3; D gene ambiguous. V lost 0 bases to trimming and J lost 0 bases, with 4 bases between them. CDR3 length equals 14 residues. The germline CDR1 and CDR2 sequences are SGHVS and FQNEAQ.

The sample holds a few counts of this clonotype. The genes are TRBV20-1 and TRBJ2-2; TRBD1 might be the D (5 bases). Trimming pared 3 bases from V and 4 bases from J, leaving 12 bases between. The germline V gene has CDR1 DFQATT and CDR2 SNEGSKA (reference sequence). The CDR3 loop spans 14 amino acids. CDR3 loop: CSARKGASTGELFF. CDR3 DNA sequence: TGCAGTGCTAGGAAAGGGGCATCCACCGGGGAGCTGTTTTTT.

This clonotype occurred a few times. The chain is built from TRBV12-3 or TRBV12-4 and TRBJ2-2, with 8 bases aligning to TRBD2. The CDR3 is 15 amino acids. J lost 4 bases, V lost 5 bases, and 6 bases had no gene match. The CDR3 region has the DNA TGTGCCAGCAGTATGCAGCGGGGGCCCACCGGGGAGCTGTTTTTT. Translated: CASSMQRGPTGELFF.

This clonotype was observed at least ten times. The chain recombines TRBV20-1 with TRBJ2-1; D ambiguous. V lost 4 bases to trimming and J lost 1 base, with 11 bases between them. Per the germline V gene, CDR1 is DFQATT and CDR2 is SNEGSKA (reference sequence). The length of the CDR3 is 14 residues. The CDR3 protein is CSAKGQPSYNEQFF. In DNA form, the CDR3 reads TGCAGTGCTAAAGGGCAGCCTTCCTACAATGAGCAGTTCTTC.

CDR3 bases: TGTGCCAGCAGCGTAGGCGGAACTAACTATGGCTACACCTTC. Translated: CASSVGGTNYGYTF. This sequence joins TRBV9 and TRBJ1-2; no clear D. This CDR3 has 14 amino acids. Germline CDR1 SGDLS, CDR2 YYNGEE. Trimming removed 0 bases from V and 0 bases from J, with 6 bases in between.

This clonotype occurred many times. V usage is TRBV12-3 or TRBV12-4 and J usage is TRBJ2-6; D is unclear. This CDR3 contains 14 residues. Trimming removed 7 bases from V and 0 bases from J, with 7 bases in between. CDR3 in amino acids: CASTKSSGANVLTF. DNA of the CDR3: TGTGCCAGCACCAAGAGCTCTGGGGCCAACGTCCTGACTTTC.

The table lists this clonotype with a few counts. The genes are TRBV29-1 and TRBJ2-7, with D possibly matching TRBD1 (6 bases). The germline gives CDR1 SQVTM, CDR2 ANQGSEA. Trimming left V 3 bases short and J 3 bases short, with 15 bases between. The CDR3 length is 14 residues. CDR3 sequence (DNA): TGCAGCGTTGAGACTTTAGGGGGAAGCTACGAGCAGTACTTC. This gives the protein CSVETLGGSYEQYF.

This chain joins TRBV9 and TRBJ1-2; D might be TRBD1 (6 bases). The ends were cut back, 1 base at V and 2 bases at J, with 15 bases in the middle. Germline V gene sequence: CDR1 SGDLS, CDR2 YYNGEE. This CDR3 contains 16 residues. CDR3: CASSVRGRGSNYGYTF. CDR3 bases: TGTGCCAGCAGCGTACGCGGCAGGGGTTCCAACTATGGCTACACCTTC.

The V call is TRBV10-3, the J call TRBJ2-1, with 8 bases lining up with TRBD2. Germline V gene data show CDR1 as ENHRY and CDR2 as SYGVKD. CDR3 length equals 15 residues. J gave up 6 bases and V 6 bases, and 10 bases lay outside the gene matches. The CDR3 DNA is TGTGCCATCAGCCCAACTAGCGGAGCAGGCAATGAGCAGTTCTTC. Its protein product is CAISPTSGAGNEQFF.

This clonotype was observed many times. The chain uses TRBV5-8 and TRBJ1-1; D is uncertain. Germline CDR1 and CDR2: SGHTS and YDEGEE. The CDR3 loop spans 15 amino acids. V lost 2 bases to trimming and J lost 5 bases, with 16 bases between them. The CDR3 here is CASSFPFGGRTEAFF. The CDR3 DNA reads TGTGCCAGCAGCTTCCCATTCGGTGGGCGGACTGAAGCTTTCTTT.

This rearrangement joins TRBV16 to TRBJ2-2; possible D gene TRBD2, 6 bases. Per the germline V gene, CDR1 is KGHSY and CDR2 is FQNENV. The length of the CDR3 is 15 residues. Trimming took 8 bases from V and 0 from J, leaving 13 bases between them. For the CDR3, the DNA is TGTGCCAGCCGAGGGAGGATTACGAACACCGGGGAGCTGTTTTTT. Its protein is CASRGRITNTGELFF. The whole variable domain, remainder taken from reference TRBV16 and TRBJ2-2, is GEEVAQTPKHLVRGEGQKAKLYCAPIKGHSYVFWYQQVLKNEFKFLISFQNENVFDETGMPKERFSAKCLPNSPCSLEIQATKLEDSAVYFCASRGRITNTGELFFGEGSRLTVL.

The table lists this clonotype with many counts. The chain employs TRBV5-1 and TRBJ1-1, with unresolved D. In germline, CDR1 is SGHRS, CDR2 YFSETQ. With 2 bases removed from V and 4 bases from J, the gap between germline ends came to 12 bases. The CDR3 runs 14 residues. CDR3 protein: CASSFTARLTEAFF. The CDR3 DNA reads TGCGCCAGCAGCTTTACGGCCCGACTCACTGAAGCTTTCTTT.

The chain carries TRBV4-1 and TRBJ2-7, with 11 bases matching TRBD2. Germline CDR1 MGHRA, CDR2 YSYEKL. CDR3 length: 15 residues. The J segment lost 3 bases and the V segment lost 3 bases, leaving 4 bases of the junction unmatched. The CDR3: CASSQRLAGYYEQYF. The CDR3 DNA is TGCGCCAGCAGCCAGAGACTAGCGGGGTACTACGAGCAGTACTTC.

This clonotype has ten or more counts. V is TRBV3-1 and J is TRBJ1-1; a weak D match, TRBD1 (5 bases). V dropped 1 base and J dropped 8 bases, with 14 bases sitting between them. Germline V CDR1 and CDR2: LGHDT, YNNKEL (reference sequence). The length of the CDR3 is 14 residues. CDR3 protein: CASSQGQSLWEAFF. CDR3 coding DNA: TGTGCCAGCAGCCAAGGACAGTCCCTGTGGGAAGCTTTCTTT.

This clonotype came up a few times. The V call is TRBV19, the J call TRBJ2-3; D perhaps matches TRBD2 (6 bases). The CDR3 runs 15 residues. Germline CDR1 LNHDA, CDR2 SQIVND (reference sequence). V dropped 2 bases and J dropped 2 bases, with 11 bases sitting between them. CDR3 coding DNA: TGTGCCAGTAGTATACGGAGGGACCCCACAGATACGCAGTATTTT. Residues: CASSIRRDPTDTQYF. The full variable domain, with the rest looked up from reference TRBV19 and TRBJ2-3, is DGGITQSPKYLFRKEGQNVTLSCEQNLNHDAMYWYRQDPGQGLRLIYYSQIVNDFQKGDIAEGYSVSREKKESFPLTVTSAQKNPTAFYLCASSIRRDPTDTQYFGPGTRLTVL.

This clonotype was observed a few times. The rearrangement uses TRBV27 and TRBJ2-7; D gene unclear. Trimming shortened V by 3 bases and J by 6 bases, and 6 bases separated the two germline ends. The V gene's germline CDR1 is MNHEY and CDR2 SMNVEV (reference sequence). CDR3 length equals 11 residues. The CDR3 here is CASSFPPEQYF. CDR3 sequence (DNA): TGTGCCAGCAGTTTCCCCCCCGAGCAGTACTTC.